The 10 T cell receptor beta chains in this list originate from one sample, sequenced in a study of blood T cell repertoires in COVID-19. Clones were sequenced by immunoSEQ multiplex PCR, and TCRdb holds only the in-frame ones, with some missing. The table records under 150,000 clones, 85% of them present only once. Sequencing was done on a sample of peripheral blood. The receptors derive from a woman aged 55 to 70 with COVID-19, enrolled during active disease.

This chain joins TRBV5-8 and TRBJ2-1; 13 bases are a match to TRBD2. Germline V gene lookup returns CDR1 SGHTS and CDR2 YDEGEE. V trimming: 1 base; J trimming: 4 bases; junction bases outside the gene matches: 5. There are 17 residues in the CDR3. CDR3: CASSLHQLAGGYNEQFF. The DNA of the CDR3 is TGTGCCAGCAGCTTGCACCAACTAGCGGGGGGGTACAATGAGCAGTTCTTC.

V gene TRBV10-3 combines with J gene TRBJ2-7; weak D call: TRBD1 (6 bases). The CDR3 extends over 14 amino acids. Trimming shortened V by 3 bases and J by 3 bases, and 12 bases separated the two germline ends. CDR1 and CDR2 from the germline V gene are ENHRY and SYGVKD. The CDR3 sequence is CAISDGTPYYEQYF. In nucleotides, the CDR3 is TGTGCCATCAGTGATGGGACACCCTACTACGAGCAGTACTTC.

This chain links TRBV30 with TRBJ1-1, with 11 bases aligning to TRBD1. Germline V lookup: CDR1 GTSNPN, CDR2 SVGIG (reference sequence). J gave up 10 bases and V 3 bases, and 7 bases lay outside the gene matches. CDR3 length: 13 amino acids. CDR3 sequence reads: CAWRDRGPVGAFF. The DNA for the CDR3 is TGTGCCTGGAGGGACAGGGGGCCTGTTGGAGCTTTCTTT.

V usage is TRBV2 and J usage is TRBJ1-6, with D perhaps matching TRBD1 (5 bases). Germline V gene lookup returns CDR1 SNHLY and CDR2 FYNNEI. V lost 6 bases and J lost 5, with 11 bases in between. The CDR3 is 14 amino acids. The CDR3 here is CASRSTVNNSPLHF. The CDR3, as DNA: TGTGCCAGCAGGTCGACAGTGAATAATTCACCCCTCCACTTT.

V gene TRBV19 combines with J gene TRBJ1-1; a possible D gene is TRBD1 (6 bases). CDR1 and CDR2 (germline): LNHDA, SQIVND (reference sequence). The germline V and J ends were trimmed by 10 bases and 3 bases, with 15 bases remaining between them. There are 13 residues in the CDR3. The CDR3: CAITGPRDTEAFF. The CDR3 DNA is TGTGCCATCACAGGGCCCAGGGACACTGAAGCTTTCTTT.

V and J are TRBV19 and TRBJ1-2; 8 bases match TRBD1. Germline V gene lookup returns CDR1 LNHDA and CDR2 SQIVND (reference sequence). The ends lost 4 bases at V and 0 bases at J; junction bases unmatched: 4. This CDR3 is 15 amino acids long. Here the CDR3 DNA reads TGTGCCAGTAGTACCCAGGGGGCGGCTAACTATGGCTACACCTTC. Amino acids: CASSTQGAANYGYTF.

There are a few counts of this clone. This sequence joins TRBV6-5 and TRBJ2-7; 9 bases agree with TRBD1. Unmatched junction bases numbered 3, after V lost 0 bases and J lost 3 bases. The CDR3 contains 15 residues. The V gene's germline CDR1 is MNHEY and CDR2 SVGAGI. CDR3 protein: CASSYSPGQGYEQYF. The CDR3 bases are TGTGCCAGCAGTTACTCTCCGGGACAGGGCTACGAGCAGTACTTC.

CDR3 in amino acids: CASSLIAGGPYEQYF. For the CDR3, the DNA is TGTGCCAGCAGCCTGATAGCGGGGGGCCCCTACGAGCAGTACTTC. V gene TRBV11-2 combines with J gene TRBJ2-7; 10 bases match TRBD2. Trimming at V came to 5 bases and at J to 2 bases, leaving 6 bases not matched to a gene. Germline CDR1 and CDR2: SGHAT and FQNNGV. The CDR3 extends over 15 amino acids.

V and J are TRBV7-9 and TRBJ1-2; D perhaps matches TRBD1 (6 bases). Germline CDR1 is SEHNR and CDR2 is FQNEAQ (reference sequence). The CDR3 sequence is 14 residues long. Trimming left V 4 bases short and J 4 bases short, with 13 bases between. The CDR3 protein is CASSSGTTGYGYTF. The CDR3 DNA is TGTGCCAGCAGCTCCGGGACAACGGGCTATGGCTACACCTTC.

The rearrangement uses TRBV2 and TRBJ1-1; maybe TRBD1 (6 bases). V was cut by 5 bases and J by 6 bases, with 13 bases left in between. Per the germline V gene, CDR1 is SNHLY and CDR2 is FYNNEI. The CDR3 length is 13 residues. CDR3 residues: CASSSRGKAEAFF. The CDR3 DNA sequence: TGTGCCAGCAGTAGCAGGGGTAAGGCTGAAGCTTTCTTT.